This T cell receptor beta chain derives from a study of cytomegalovirus exposure and HLA in healthy donors. Findings and limits, study-wide: HLA restriction was apparent for most CMV-associated TCR beta chains in a later analysis.

PCR was performed using 60 Vbeta and 13 Jbeta primers. Generated by immunoSEQ multiplex PCR, the TCRdb table keeps only in-frame clones and is missing some. The sample contains about 130,000 clones, 8.5% to 10% of which appear only once. Turning to this clone: Its cognate antigen is unknown.

In nominal health when sampled, donors likely had unrecorded immune exposures nonetheless. The sequenced sample consisted of PBMCs. This TCR derives from a man aged 35-49 years in good health and CMV-seronegative.

The CDR3 coding sequence is TGTGCCAGCAGCGTAGGGACAGCCTTGTACCAAGAGACCCAGTACTTC. It encodes CASSVGTALYQETQYF. The chain has TRBV9 and TRBJ2-5, with D perhaps TRBD1 (6 bases). The germline gives CDR1 SGDLS, CDR2 YYNGEE. The CDR3 covers 16 residues. The V end was cut by 0 bases, the J end by 0 bases, with 12 bases between.